Below, 10 T cell receptor beta chains from the same sample are listed, as sequenced in a study of cytomegalovirus exposure and HLA in healthy donors. The PCR was carried out with 60 Vbeta primers and 13 Jbeta primers. Data came from immunoSEQ multiplex PCR; TCRdb stores just in-frame clones and leaves some out. The sample records about 140,000 clones, around 80% being singletons. Sequenced material: PBMCs. These TCRs come from a man in his thirties or forties in good health and CMV-seronegative.

V and J are TRBV29-1 and TRBJ1-1, with 7 bases aligning to TRBD1. Germline CDR1 is SQVTM and CDR2 is ANQGSEA. After removal of 6 bases from V and 3 bases from J, the junction contained 10 bases not matched to a gene. CDR3 length equals 14 residues. CDR3 amino acids: CSVNSGGRDTEAFF. The DNA of the CDR3 is TGCAGCGTGAATTCAGGGGGGAGAGACACTGAAGCTTTCTTT.

This clone was observed once. This chain connects TRBV18 to TRBJ2-1; 7 nucleotides line up with TRBD1. Per the germline V gene, CDR1 is KGHSH and CDR2 is LQKENI. The J segment lost 5 bases and the V segment lost 3 bases, leaving 7 bases of the junction unmatched. This CDR3 has 15 residues. Here the CDR3 DNA reads TGTGCCAGCTCACCCGATTCCGGGACAGACAATGAGCAGTTCTTC. It is translated as CASSPDSGTDNEQFF.

V is TRBV2 and J is TRBJ2-7, with 7 bases aligning to TRBD1. The germline V gene encodes CDR1 SNHLY and CDR2 FYNNEI. V lost 8 bases to trimming and J lost 2 bases; unmatched junction nucleotides: 3. There are 12 residues in the CDR3. In DNA form, the CDR3 reads TGTGCCAGCTCCGGACAGGCCTACGAGCAGTACTTC. Translation: CASSGQAYEQYF.

The rearrangement links TRBV7-2 to TRBJ2-7; tentatively, D is TRBD1 (6 bases). CDR1 and CDR2 (germline): SGHTA, FQGNSA. The length of the CDR3 is 15 residues. V was cut by 4 bases and J by 2 bases, with 15 bases left in between. The CDR3 loop is CASSSYRQATYEQYF. CDR3 bases: TGTGCCAGCAGCTCCTACCGACAGGCGACCTACGAGCAGTACTTC. Full variable domain (rest looked up from reference TRBV7-2 and TRBJ2-7): GAGVSQSPSNKVTEKGKDVELRCDPISGHTALYWYRQSLGQGLEFLIYFQGNSAPDKSGLPSDRFSAERTGGSVSTLTIQRTQQEDSAVYLCASSSYRQATYEQYFGPGTRLTVT.

About this clone: This specimen includes other DNA sequences encoding the same CDR3. The chain joins TRBV28 to TRBJ2-7, with a possible D match to TRBD2 (6 bases). The V and J ends lost 3 bases and 4 bases respectively, with 7 bases between them. CDR3 length: 12 residues. Per germline, CDR1 MDHEN and CDR2 SYDVKM. The CDR3 protein is CASSLEGYEQYF. The CDR3 nucleotides are TGTGCCAGCAGTTTGGAGGGATACGAGCAGTACTTC.

V gene TRBV28 combines with J gene TRBJ2-3; possible D gene TRBD1, 5 bases. Germline V CDR1 and CDR2: MDHEN, SYDVKM. There are 15 residues in the CDR3. Trimming shortened V by 5 bases and J by 3 bases, and 15 bases separated the two germline ends. The CDR3 DNA is TGTGCCAGCAGTCAGGGCGGTGTTTGGACAGATACGCAGTATTTT. Translated: CASSQGGVWTDTQYF.

The chain links TRBV10-3 to TRBJ1-5; maybe TRBD1 (5 bases). The CDR3 covers 14 residues. Between the trimmed V and J ends, which lost 0 bases and 6 bases, there was a span of 9 bases. Germline V CDR1 and CDR2: ENHRY, SYGVKD. In nucleotides, the CDR3 is TGTGCCATCAGTGAGTCGGGGGGTTTTCAGCCCCAGCATTTT. Translation gives CAISESGGFQPQHF.

This clone turned up a few times. This rearrangement joins TRBV19 to TRBJ1-2; the D gene is possibly TRBD1 (5 bases). Per the germline V gene, CDR1 is LNHDA and CDR2 is SQIVND (reference sequence). The CDR3 loop spans 12 amino acids. Between the trimmed V and J ends, which lost 5 bases and 8 bases, there was a span of 12 bases. DNA of the CDR3: TGTGCCAGTAGTTCGGACATTCGAGGCTACACCTTC. Encoded protein: CASSSDIRGYTF. Full variable domain (missing parts from reference TRBV19 and TRBJ1-2): DGGITQSPKYLFRKEGQNVTLSCEQNLNHDAMYWYRQDPGQGLRLIYYSQIVNDFQKGDIAEGYSVSREKKESFPLTVTSAQKNPTAFYLCASSSDIRGYTFGSGTRLTVV.

Details on this clone: The germline gene is not matched at one end of the junction; a read error may be the cause. The chain is built from TRBV7-9 and TRBJ1-2; 8 bases align to TRBD1. The CDR3 runs 16 residues. Germline V gene lookup returns CDR1 SEHNR and CDR2 FQNEAQ (reference sequence). Written as DNA, the CDR3 is TGTGCCAGCAGCCCACGAACGGGACAGGAGAAATCTGGCTACCCCTTC. As protein: CASSPRTGQEKSGYPF.

This chain joins TRBV7-3 and TRBJ1-1; TRBD1 is a possible D gene (5 bases). This CDR3 has 13 residues. Trimming removed 2 bases at V and 5 bases at J, with 9 bases between. Germline V gives CDR1 SGHTA, CDR2 FQGTGA. The CDR3 loop reads CASSLDGGTEAFF. DNA of the CDR3: TGTGCCAGCAGCTTAGACGGGGGAACTGAAGCTTTCTTT.